This T cell receptor beta chain appears in the sequencing data of a study of glioma-infiltrating T cells after dendritic cell vaccination. After removal of 3 bases from V and 3 bases from J, the junction contained 4 bases not matched to a gene. Germline lookup yields CDR1 LGHNA and CDR2 YNFKEQ. The CDR3 loop spans 14 amino acids. Amplification used 60 V beta primers and 13 J beta primers. Clones were read by immunoSEQ multiplex PCR, and TCRdb kept only the in-frame ones, dropping some. The sample consists of roughly 23,000 clones, 79% of them appearing once. This chain links TRBV4-2 with TRBJ2-5; 7 bases map to TRBD2. This receptor was identified in a human donor with glioblastoma. The sample was blood, taken before dendritic cell vaccination. CDR3 DNA sequence: TGTGCCAGCAGCCATGAGCTAGCGGAAGAGACCCAGTACTTC. As protein: CASSHELAEETQYF.